This is a list of T cell receptor beta chains from one sample in a study of cytomegalovirus exposure and HLA in healthy donors. Generated by immunoSEQ multiplex PCR, the TCRdb table keeps only in-frame clones and is missing some. The sample shows fewer than 250,000 clones, over 80% of them seen only once. The sequencing input was PBMCs. Receptors originate from a woman in her forties or fifties in good health and CMV-seropositive. CDR3s include the opening cysteine and the closing phenylalanine or tryptophan. Each record gives: V gene, clone size, D gene, J gene, CDR3 protein, CDR3 DNA. D genes are given only for firm matches. Size values are once, few and many counts, or a class for expanded clones, and some rows have none.

TRBV28,.,.,TRBJ1-1,CASSLTNTWDTEAFF,TGTGCCAGCAGTTTAACTAATACGTGGGACACTGAAGCTTTCTTT
TRBV9,.,.,TRBJ1-1,CASSAGGSEARTAFF,TGTGCCAGCAGCGCGGGGGGGTCGGAAGCCCGGACGGCTTTCTTT
TRBV14,.,.,TRBJ1-4,CASSQVRGKKLFF,TGTGCCAGCAGCCAAGTACGAGGGAAAAAACTGTTTTTT
TRBV18,.,TRBD1,TRBJ2-3,CASSPGSGQGDTDTQYF,TGTGCCAGCTCACCAGGATCAGGACAGGGGGACACAGATACGCAGTATTTT
TRBV15,.,TRBD1,TRBJ1-2,CATRGDRDYGYTF,TGTGCCACCAGGGGGGACAGGGATTATGGCTACACCTTC
TRBV7-9,.,TRBD1,TRBJ1-5,CASSSTGTGGQNQPQHF,TGTGCCAGCAGCTCCACCGGGACAGGGGGCCAAAATCAGCCCCAGCATTTT
TRBV15,.,.,TRBJ1-4,CATDPGGLDEKLFF,TGTGCCACCGACCCCGGGGGGCTGGATGAAAAACTGTTTTTT
TRBV5-1,.,.,TRBJ1-1,CASSAGVLNTEAFF,TGCGCCAGCAGCGCCGGGGTCCTGAACACTGAAGCTTTCTTT
TRBV6-5,.,.,TRBJ1-2,CASSFQGGYTF,TGTGCCAGCAGTTTCCAGGGGGGCTACACCTTC
TRBV4-1,.,.,TRBJ2-5,CASSQEGRGGETQYF,TGCGCCAGCAGCCAAGAGGGCCGGGGTGGAGAGACCCAGTACTTC
TRBV28,.,TRBD2,TRBJ2-1,CASSFGVRGLAGDSSYNEQFF,TGTGCCAGCAGTTTCGGTGTTAGGGGACTAGCGGGGGACAGCTCCTACAATGAGCAGTTCTTC
TRBV7-3,.,.,TRBJ2-5,CAGSLNREETQYF,TGTGCCGGCAGCTTAAACAGGGAGGAGACCCAGTACTTC
TRBV7-8,.,.,TRBJ1-1,CASSFQGRAEAFF,TGTGCCAGCAGCTTTCAGGGGAGGGCTGAAGCTTTCTTT
TRBV4-2,.,TRBD1,TRBJ1-5,CASSQAGQGVSQPQHF,TGTGCCAGCAGCCAAGCGGGACAGGGGGTCTCTCAGCCCCAGCATTTT
TRBV7-2,few,.,TRBJ2-7,CASSAAVVFGVEQYF,TGTGCCAGCAGCGCAGCGGTAGTTTTCGGAGTCGAGCAGTACTTC
TRBV6-5,.,.,TRBJ1-6,CASRNGRGNSPLHF,TGTGCCAGCAGAAATGGACGGGGTAATTCACCCCTCCACTTT
TRBV6-1,.,.,TRBJ2-7,CASSDSGSGNEQYF,TGTGCCAGCAGTGATTCGGGAAGTGGAAACGAGCAGTACTTC
TRBV27,.,TRBD2,TRBJ2-5,CASSPTRGASRGIQETQYF,TGTGCCAGCAGCCCTACGCGGGGGGCCAGCCGGGGGATACAAGAGACCCAGTACTTC
TRBV5-4,.,.,TRBJ1-2,CASSLARASWYGYTF,TGTGCCAGCAGCTTGGCCAGGGCAAGCTGGTATGGCTACACCTTC
TRBV29-1,.,.,TRBJ2-1,CSVDGAGGRQFF,TGCAGCGTTGATGGAGCGGGCGGCCGGCAGTTCTTC
TRBV10-3,.,.,TRBJ1-5,CAISGDKGSNNQPQHF,TGTGCCATCAGTGGGGACAAAGGGAGTAACAATCAGCCCCAGCATTTT
TRBV7-2,once,.,TRBJ1-6,CASSSDPGHLHF,TGTGCCAGCAGCTCCGATCCAGGGCACCTCCACTTT
TRBV5-8,.,.,TRBJ2-7,CASRAGRQYEQYF,TGTGCCAGCAGGGCGGGGCGTCAATACGAGCAGTACTTC
TRBV5-6,.,.,TRBJ2-1,CASTPGVLSYNEQFF,TGTGCCAGCACCCCGGGAGTATTATCCTACAATGAGCAGTTCTTC
TRBV2,.,TRBD2,TRBJ2-5,CASSHSGGGSPQETQYF,TGTGCCAGCAGCCATTCTGGCGGGGGGTCTCCCCAAGAGACCCAGTACTTC
TRBV11-2,.,.,TRBJ2-2,CASRARRGSTGELFF,TGTGCCAGCAGGGCCCGACGGGGTAGCACCGGGGAGCTGTTTTTT
TRBV19,few,TRBD1,TRBJ1-5,CASSPYPRQGWRSNQPQHF,TGTGCCAGTAGTCCCTATCCCAGACAGGGATGGCGTAGCAATCAGCCCCAGCATTTT
TRBV9,.,.,TRBJ2-1,CASSPRTAYNEQFF,TGTGCCAGCAGCCCCCGGACAGCGTACAATGAGCAGTTCTTC
TRBV7-8,.,.,TRBJ2-1,CASSKWSGRSGPAYNEQFF,TGTGCCAGCAGCAAGTGGTCAGGCCGAAGCGGCCCCGCATACAATGAGCAGTTCTTC
TRBV6-1,.,TRBD1,TRBJ1-5,CASSAGTGDQPQHF,TGTGCCAGCAGTGCGGGGACAGGAGATCAGCCCCAGCATTTT
TRBV5-1,.,TRBD2,TRBJ2-7,CASSLSGANEQYF,TGCGCCAGCAGCTTGAGCGGGGCCAACGAGCAGTACTTC
TRBV7-3,.,TRBD1,TRBJ1-2,CASSLTGTGGNGYTF,TGTGCCAGCAGCCTTACCGGGACAGGGGGTAATGGCTACACCTTC
TRBV29-1,once,TRBD1,TRBJ2-1,CSVLQGEYNEQFF,TGCAGCGTCCTACAGGGGGAATACAATGAGCAGTTCTTC
TRBV15,.,.,TRBJ1-1,CATSRDLLTEAFF,TGTGCCACCAGCAGAGATCTCCTCACTGAAGCTTTCTTT
TRBV7-9,.,.,TRBJ1-5,CASSTSEQVYSNQPQHF,TGTGCCAGCAGCACGAGTGAACAGGTTTATAGCAATCAGCCCCAGCATTTT
TRBV27,.,.,TRBJ2-1,CASSSRLKNNEQFF,TGTGCCAGCAGTTCCAGACTCAAAAACAATGAGCAGTTCTTC
TRBV10-1,.,TRBD1,TRBJ2-2,CASSDPPGGYGELFF,TGCGCCAGCAGTGACCCGCCAGGGGGATACGGGGAGCTGTTTTTT
TRBV6-1,once,TRBD1,TRBJ2-1,CASSAGTGGGEQFF,TGTGCCAGCAGTGCCGGGACAGGGGGCGGCGAGCAGTTCTTC
TRBV7-3,.,TRBD2,TRBJ2-7,CASSRTREGEQYF,TGTGCCAGCAGCCGGACGAGGGAGGGCGAGCAGTACTTC
TRBV7-2,.,.,TRBJ2-7,CASSLVATSYEQYF,TGTGCCAGCAGCTTAGTAGCTACAAGCTACGAGCAGTACTTC
TRBV30,.,.,TRBJ2-1,CAWSMGAGEQFF,TGTGCCTGGAGTATGGGGGCTGGGGAGCAGTTCTTC
TRBV30,.,TRBD1,TRBJ2-7,CAVTGAYEQYF,TGTGCCGTGACAGGGGCGTACGAGCAGTACTTC
TRBV30,.,TRBD2,TRBJ2-5,CAWSVMSGVQETQYF,TGTGCCTGGAGTGTAATGAGCGGGGTCCAAGAGACCCAGTACTTC
TRBV4-1,few,TRBD1,TRBJ2-3,CASSSMDRRFTDTQYF,TGCGCCAGCAGCTCTATGGACAGGAGATTCACAGATACGCAGTATTTT
TRBV7-3,.,TRBD1,TRBJ2-7,CASSTGTGQIYEQYF,TGTGCCAGCAGCACCGGGACAGGTCAAATCTACGAGCAGTACTTC
TRBV19,.,.,TRBJ1-5,CATQGTGGNSNQPQHF,TGTGCCACCCAAGGGACGGGGGGAAATAGCAATCAGCCCCAGCATTTT
TRBV5-3,.,.,TRBJ1-5,CARSLNGPLPNQPQHF,TGTGCCAGAAGCTTGAACGGTCCGTTACCAAATCAGCCCCAGCATTTT
TRBV6-1,.,.,TRBJ1-4,CASRDTGYEKLFF,TGTGCCAGCAGGGATACAGGGTATGAAAAACTGTTTTTT
TRBV19,.,.,TRBJ2-1,CASGRGASEQFF,TGTGCCAGTGGCCGTGGGGCGTCGGAGCAGTTCTTC
TRBV4-1,.,.,TRBJ1-4,CASSQDGVKLFF,TGCGCCAGCAGCCAAGACGGGGTAAAACTGTTTTTT
TRBV29-1,few,.,TRBJ2-4,CSVDRGGAKNIQYF,TGCAGCGTTGATAGGGGGGGGGCCAAAAACATTCAGTACTTC
TRBV7-3,.,.,TRBJ1-1,CASSFGGRLTEAFF,TGTGCCAGCAGCTTCGGTGGCAGGTTGACTGAAGCTTTCTTT
TRBV5-1,.,TRBD1,TRBJ1-2,CASSPQQGLYGYTF,TGCGCCAGCAGCCCTCAACAGGGGCTCTATGGCTACACCTTC